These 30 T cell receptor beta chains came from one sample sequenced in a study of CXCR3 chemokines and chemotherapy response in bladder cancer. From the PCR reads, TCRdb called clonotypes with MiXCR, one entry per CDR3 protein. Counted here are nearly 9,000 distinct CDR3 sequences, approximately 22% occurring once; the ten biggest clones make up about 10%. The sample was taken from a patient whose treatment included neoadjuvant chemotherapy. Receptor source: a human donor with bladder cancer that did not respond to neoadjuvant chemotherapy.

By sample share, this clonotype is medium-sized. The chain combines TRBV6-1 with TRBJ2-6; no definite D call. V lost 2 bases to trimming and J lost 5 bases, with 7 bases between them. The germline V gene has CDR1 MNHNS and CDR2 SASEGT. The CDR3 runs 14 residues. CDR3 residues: CASSESWRANVLTF. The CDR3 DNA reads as TGTGCCAGCAGTGAATCTTGGCGGGCCAACGTCCTGACTTTC.

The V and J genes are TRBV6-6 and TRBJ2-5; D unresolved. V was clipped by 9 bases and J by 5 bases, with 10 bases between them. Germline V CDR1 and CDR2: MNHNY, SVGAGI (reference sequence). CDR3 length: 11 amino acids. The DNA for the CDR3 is TGTGCCAGTTACTATGGGGAGACCCAGTACTTC. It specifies CASYYGETQYF.

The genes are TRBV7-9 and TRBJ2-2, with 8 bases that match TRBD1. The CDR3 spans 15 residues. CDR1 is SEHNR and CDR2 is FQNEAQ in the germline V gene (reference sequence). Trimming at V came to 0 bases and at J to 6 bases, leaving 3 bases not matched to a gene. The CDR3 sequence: CASSLAQGAPGELFF. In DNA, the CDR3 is TGTGCCAGCAGCTTAGCGCAGGGGGCTCCCGGGGAGCTGTTTTTT.

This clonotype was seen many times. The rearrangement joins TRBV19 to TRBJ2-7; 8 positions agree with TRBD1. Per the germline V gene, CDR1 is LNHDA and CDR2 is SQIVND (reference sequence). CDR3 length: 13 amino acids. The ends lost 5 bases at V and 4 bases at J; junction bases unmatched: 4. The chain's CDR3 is CASSHQGAYEQYF. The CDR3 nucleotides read TGTGCCAGTAGTCATCAGGGGGCATACGAGCAGTACTTC.

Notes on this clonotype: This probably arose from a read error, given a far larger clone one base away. The CDR3 region has the DNA TGTGCCAGCAGTTCCCGACTAGCGGGGGCCAAAAACATTCTGTACTTC. Translated, it gives CASSSRLAGAKNILYF. The V call is TRBV6-2 or TRBV6-3, the J call TRBJ2-4, with 12 bases matching TRBD2. The length of the CDR3 is 16 residues. CDR1 and CDR2 from the germline V gene are MNHEY and SVGEGT.

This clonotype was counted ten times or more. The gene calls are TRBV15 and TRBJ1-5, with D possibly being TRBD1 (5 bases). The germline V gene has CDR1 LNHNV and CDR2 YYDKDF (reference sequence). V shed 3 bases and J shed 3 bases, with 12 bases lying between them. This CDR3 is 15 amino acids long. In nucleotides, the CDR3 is TGTGCCACCAGCAGGGTGACAGACCTCAATCAGCCCCAGCATTTT. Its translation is CATSRVTDLNQPQHF. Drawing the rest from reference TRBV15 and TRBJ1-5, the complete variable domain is DAMVIQNPRYQVTQFGKPVTLSCSQTLNHNVMYWYQQKSSQAPKLLFHYYDKDFNNEADTPDNFQSRRPNTSFCFLDIRSPGLGDTAMYLCATSRVTDLNQPQHFGDGTRLSIL.

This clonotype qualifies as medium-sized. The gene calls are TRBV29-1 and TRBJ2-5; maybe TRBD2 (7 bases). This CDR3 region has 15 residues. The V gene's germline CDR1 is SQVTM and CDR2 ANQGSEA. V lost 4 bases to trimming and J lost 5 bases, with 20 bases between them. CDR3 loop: CSVVLGGGRRETQYF. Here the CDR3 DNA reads TGCAGCGTTGTCCTAGGGGGGGGTCGTCGGGAGACCCAGTACTTC.

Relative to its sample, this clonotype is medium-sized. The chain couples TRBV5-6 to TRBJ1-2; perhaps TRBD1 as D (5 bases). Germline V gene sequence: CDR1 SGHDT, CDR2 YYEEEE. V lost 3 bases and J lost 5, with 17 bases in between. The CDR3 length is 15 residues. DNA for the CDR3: TGTGCCAGCAGCTGGGGCGACGAGAGGAAGTATGGCTACACCTTC. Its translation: CASSWGDERKYGYTF.

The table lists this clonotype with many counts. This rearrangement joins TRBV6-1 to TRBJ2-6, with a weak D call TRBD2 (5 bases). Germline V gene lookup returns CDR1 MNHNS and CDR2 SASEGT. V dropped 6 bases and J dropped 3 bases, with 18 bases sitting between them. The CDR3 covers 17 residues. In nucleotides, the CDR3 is TGTGCCAGCAGCGTCGTGGGAGCCAGCTATGGGGCCAACGTCCTGACTTTC. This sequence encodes CASSVVGASYGANVLTF.

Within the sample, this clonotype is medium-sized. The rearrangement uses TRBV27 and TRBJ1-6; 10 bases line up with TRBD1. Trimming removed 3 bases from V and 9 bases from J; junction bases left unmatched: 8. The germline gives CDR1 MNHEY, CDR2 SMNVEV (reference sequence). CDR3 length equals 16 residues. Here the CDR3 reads CASSLAGRTGGSPLHF. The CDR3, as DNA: TGTGCCAGCAGTTTGGCCGGGAGGACAGGGGGTTCACCCCTCCACTTT.

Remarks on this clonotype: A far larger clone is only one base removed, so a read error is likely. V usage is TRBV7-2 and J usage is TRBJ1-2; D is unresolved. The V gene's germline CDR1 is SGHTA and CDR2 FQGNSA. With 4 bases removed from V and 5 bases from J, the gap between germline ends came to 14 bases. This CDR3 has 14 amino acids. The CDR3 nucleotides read TGTGCCAGCAGCTCCACGACGGATGATTATGGCTACACCTTC. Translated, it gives CASSSTTDDYGYTF. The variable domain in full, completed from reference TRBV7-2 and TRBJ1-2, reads GAGVSQSPSNKVTEKGKDVELRCDPISGHTALYWYRQSLGQGLEFLIYFQGNSAPDKSGLPSDRFSAERTGGSVSTLTIQRTQQEDSAVYLCASSSTTDDYGYTFGSGTRLTVV.

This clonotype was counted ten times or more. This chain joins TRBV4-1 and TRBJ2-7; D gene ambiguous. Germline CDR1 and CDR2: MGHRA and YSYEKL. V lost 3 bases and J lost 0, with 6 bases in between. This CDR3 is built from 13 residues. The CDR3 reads CASSHGPSYEQYF. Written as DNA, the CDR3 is TGCGCCAGCAGCCATGGACCCTCCTACGAGCAGTACTTC.

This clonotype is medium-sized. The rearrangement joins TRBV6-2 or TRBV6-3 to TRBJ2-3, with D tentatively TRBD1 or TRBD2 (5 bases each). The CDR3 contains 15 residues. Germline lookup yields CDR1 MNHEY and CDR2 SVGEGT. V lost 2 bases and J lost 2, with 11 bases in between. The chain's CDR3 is CASSYGGQVTDTQYF. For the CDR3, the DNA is TGTGCCAGCAGTTACGGGGGTCAAGTCACAGATACGCAGTATTTT.

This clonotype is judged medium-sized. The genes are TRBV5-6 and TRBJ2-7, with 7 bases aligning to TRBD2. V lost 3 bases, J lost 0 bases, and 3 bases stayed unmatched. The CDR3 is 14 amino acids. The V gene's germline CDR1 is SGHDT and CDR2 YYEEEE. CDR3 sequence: CASSSIAGSYEQYF. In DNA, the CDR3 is TGTGCCAGCAGCTCGATAGCGGGCTCCTACGAGCAGTACTTC.

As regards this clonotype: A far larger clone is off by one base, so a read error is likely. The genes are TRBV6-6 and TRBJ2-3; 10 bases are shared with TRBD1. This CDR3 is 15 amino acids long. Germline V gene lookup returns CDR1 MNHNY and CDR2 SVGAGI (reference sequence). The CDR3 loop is CTSSERGTGADTQYF. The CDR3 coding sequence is TGTACCAGCAGTGAGCGTGGGACAGGGGCCGATACGCAGTATTTT.

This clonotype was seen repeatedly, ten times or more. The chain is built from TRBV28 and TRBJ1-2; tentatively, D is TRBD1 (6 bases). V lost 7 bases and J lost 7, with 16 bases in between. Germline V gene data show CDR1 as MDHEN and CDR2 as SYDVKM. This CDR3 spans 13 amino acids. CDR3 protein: CASKLGGGGGYTF. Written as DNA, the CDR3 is TGTGCCAGCAAATTAGGGGGAGGGGGTGGCTACACCTTC.

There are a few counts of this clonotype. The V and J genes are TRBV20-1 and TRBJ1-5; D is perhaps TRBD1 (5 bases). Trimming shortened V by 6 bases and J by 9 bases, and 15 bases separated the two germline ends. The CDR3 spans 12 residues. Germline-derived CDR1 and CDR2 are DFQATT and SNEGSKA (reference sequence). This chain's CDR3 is CSAQGPSGPQHF. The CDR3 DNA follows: TGCAGTGCCCAGGGACCGTCGGGGCCCCAGCATTTT.

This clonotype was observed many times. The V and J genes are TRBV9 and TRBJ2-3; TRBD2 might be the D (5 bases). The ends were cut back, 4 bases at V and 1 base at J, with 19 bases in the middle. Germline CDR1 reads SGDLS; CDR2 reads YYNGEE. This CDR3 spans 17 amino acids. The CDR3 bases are TGTGCCAGCAGCCCTACCTGGGGTAGCGCGCGCACAGATACGCAGTATTTT. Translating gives CASSPTWGSARTDTQYF. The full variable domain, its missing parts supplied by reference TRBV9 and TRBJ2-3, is DSGVTQTPKHLITATGQRVTLRCSPRSGDLSVYWYQQSLDQGLQFLIQYYNGEERAKGNILERFSAQQFPDLHSELNLSSLELGDSALYFCASSPTWGSARTDTQYFGPGTRLTVL.

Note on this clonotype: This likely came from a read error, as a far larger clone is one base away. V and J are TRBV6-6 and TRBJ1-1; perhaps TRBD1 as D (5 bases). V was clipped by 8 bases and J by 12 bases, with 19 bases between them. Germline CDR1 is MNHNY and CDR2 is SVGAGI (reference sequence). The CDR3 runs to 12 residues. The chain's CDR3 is CASAPRGRQSFF. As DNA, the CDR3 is TGTGCCAGCGCCCCGCGGGGGAGACAGTCTTTCTTT.

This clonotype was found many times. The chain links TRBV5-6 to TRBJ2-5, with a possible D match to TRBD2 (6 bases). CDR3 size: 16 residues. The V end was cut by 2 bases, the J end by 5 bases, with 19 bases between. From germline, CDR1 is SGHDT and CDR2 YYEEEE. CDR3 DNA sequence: TGTGCCAGCAGCTTAGGGACTTCCACGTCGGGGGAGACCCAGTACTTC. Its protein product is CASSLGTSTSGETQYF.

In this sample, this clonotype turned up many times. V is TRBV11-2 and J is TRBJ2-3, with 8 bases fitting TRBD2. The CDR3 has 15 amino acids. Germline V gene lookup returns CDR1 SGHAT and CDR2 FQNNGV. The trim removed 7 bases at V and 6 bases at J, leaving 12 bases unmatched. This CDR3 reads CASTISGVPSDTQYF. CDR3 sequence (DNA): TGTGCCAGCACTATTAGCGGGGTACCCTCGGATACGCAGTATTTT.

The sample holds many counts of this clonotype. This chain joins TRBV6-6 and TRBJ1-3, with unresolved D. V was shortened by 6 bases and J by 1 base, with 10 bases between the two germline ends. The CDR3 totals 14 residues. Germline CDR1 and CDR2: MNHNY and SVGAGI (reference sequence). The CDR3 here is CASSSDISGNTIYF. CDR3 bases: TGTGCCAGCAGCTCCGACATATCTGGAAACACCATATATTTT.

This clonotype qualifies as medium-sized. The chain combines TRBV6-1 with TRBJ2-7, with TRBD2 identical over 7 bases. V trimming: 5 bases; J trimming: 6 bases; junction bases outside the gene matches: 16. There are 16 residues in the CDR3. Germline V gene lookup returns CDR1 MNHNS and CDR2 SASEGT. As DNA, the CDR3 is TGTGCCAGCAGTTCCTACGGGGGGACTTCAGGGCTCGAGCAGTACTTC. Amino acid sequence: CASSSYGGTSGLEQYF.

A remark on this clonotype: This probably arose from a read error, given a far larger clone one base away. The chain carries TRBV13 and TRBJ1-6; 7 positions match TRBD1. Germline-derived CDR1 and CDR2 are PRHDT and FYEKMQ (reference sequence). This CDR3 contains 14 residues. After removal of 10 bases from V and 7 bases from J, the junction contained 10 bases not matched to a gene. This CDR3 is CAINGDSRNSPLHF. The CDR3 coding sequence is TGTGCCATCAACGGGGACAGTAGAAATTCACCCCTCCACTTT. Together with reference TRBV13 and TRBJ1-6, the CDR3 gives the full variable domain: AAGVIQSPRHLIKEKRETATLKCYPIPRHDTVYWYQQGPGQDPQFLISFYEKMQSDKGSIPDRFSAQQFSDYHSELNMSSLELGDSALYFCAINGDSRNSPLHFGNGTRLTVT.

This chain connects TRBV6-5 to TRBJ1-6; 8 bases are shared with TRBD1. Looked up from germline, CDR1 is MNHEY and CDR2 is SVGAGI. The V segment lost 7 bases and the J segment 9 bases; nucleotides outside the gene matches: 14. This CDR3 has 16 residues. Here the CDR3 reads CASTQSGGQELSPLHF. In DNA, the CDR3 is TGTGCCAGCACCCAAAGTGGGGGACAGGAACTTTCACCCCTCCACTTT.

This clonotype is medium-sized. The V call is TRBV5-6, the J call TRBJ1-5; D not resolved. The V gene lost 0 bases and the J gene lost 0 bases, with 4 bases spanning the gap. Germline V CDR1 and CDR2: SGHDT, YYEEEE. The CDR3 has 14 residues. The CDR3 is CASSLGGSNQPQHF. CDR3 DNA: TGTGCCAGCAGCTTGGGGGGTAGCAATCAGCCCCAGCATTTT.

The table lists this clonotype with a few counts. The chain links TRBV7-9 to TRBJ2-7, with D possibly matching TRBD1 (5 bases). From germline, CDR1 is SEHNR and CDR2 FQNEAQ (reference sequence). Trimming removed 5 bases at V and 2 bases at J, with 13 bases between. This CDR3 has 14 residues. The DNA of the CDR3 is TGTGCCAGCAGCCCCCCCGGCAGGGCCTACGAGCAGTACTTC. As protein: CASSPPGRAYEQYF.

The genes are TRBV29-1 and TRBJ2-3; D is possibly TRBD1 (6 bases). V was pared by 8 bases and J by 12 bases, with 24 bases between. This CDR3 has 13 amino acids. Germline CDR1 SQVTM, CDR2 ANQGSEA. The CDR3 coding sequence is TGCAGCTCGGGACACCCCGGGGATCCCCCACAGTATTTT. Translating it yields CSSGHPGDPPQYF.

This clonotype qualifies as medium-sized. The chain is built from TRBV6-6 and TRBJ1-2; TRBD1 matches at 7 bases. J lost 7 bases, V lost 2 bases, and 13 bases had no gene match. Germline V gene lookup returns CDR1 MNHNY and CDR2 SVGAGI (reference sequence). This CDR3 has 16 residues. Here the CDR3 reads CASSYGGGQWGAGYTF. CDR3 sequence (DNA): TGTGCCAGCAGTTACGGGGGGGGACAGTGGGGAGCTGGCTACACCTTC.

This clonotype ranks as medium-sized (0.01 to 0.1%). The CDR3 DNA reads TGTGCCAGCAGTTACAATAAGGGGAGCACAGATACGCAGTATTTT. Translating gives CASSYNKGSTDTQYF. The chain combines TRBV6-2 or TRBV6-3 with TRBJ2-3; D may be TRBD1 (5 bases). The CDR3 totals 15 residues. V was shortened by 2 bases and J by 0 bases, with 9 bases between the two germline ends. From germline, CDR1 is MNHEY and CDR2 SVGEGT.